This is a list of T cell receptor beta chains from one sample in a study of PD-1 blockade in mismatch repair-deficient tumors. The data were produced by immunoSEQ multiplex PCR, yet TCRdb's version contains in-frame clones alone and is incomplete. Counted here are more than 11,000 clones, 80% to 85% occurring once; the ten biggest clones make up 20% to 25%. Their antigens are not known. This specimen consisted of cells cultured in vitro, obtained from a patient treated with pembrolizumab. The origin of the receptors is an adult with mismatch repair-deficient cancer. Both conserved end residues are part of each CDR3. A D gene is named only where the DNA matches it firmly. Where a row states a size, it is once, few, many or the class of an expanded clone; other rows omit it.

V,size,D,J,DNA,CDR3
TRBV7-6,.,.,TRBJ2-1,TGTGCCAGCAGCCACGGAAGGGCCGGTTACAATGAGCAGTTCTTC,CASSHGRAGYNEQFF
TRBV21-1,.,.,TRBJ1-1,TGTGCCAGCAGCCTGATGCAGGTTGAAGCTTTCTTT,CASSLMQVEAFF
TRBV30,.,.,TRBJ2-7,TGTGCCTGGAGTGTTCCTGATACTAGCCATAGAGGTTACGAGCAGTACTTC,CAWSVPDTSHRGYEQYF
TRBV4-2,.,.,TRBJ2-7,TGTGCCAGCAGCCAAAACAGGGGGGGATCCTACGAGCAGTACTTC,CASSQNRGGSYEQYF
TRBV18,.,.,TRBJ2-2,TGTGCCAGCTCACCACCGGTCGGGGAGCTGTTTTTT,CASSPPVGELFF
TRBV7-9,.,.,TRBJ2-7,TGTGCCAGCAGCTTAGAGTTAGGCGGCATCTCCTACGAGCAGTACTTC,CASSLELGGISYEQYF
TRBV7-2,.,.,TRBJ2-1,TGTGCCAGCAGCTTAGTGCGAAGCCCCTCCGTGCAGTTCTTC,CASSLVRSPSVQFF
TRBV5-6,.,.,TRBJ1-2,TGTGCCAGCAGCTTGGCCTACGGAAAGGGGAACTATGGCTACACCTTC,CASSLAYGKGNYGYTF
TRBV28,.,TRBD1,TRBJ1-6,TGTGCCATCAAGGGGGCAGGGTCACCCCTCCACTTT,CAIKGAGSPLHF
TRBV7-2,.,.,TRBJ1-2,TGTGCCAGCAGCTTACAGGGGTACTATGGCTACACCTTC,CASSLQGYYGYTF
TRBV7-3,.,.,TRBJ2-1,TGTGCCAGCAGCTTGTTTGGCGGGACGGCCTACAATGAGCAGTTCTTC,CASSLFGGTAYNEQFF
TRBV27,.,.,TRBJ1-4,TGTGCCAGCAGTCTTGGACAAACGGGTGCAACTAATGAAAAACTGTTTTTT,CASSLGQTGATNEKLFF
TRBV21-1,.,.,TRBJ2-7,TGTGCCAGCAAGGCCACTGAGACCTACGAGCAGTACTTC,CASKATETYEQYF
TRBV30,.,TRBD2,TRBJ2-7,TGTGCCTGGAGCGAGCGGGATCTCTACGAGCAGTACTTC,CAWSERDLYEQYF
TRBV7-9,.,.,TRBJ1-2,TGTGCCAGCAGCTTAGAAGGCTATGGCTACACCTTC,CASSLEGYGYTF
TRBV2,.,.,TRBJ2-7,TGTGCCAGCAGTGAATCTGGGGAGCAGTACTTC,CASSESGEQYF
TRBV5-4,.,.,TRBJ2-5,TGTGCCAGCAGCTTGGTTTTCAGGGGGGGAAAAGAGACCCAGTACTTC,CASSLVFRGGKETQYF
TRBV27,medium-sized,.,TRBJ1-2,TGTGCCAGCAGTTTCGGAGACGGCTTTGTAGGCTACACCTTC,CASSFGDGFVGYTF
TRBV7-3,.,.,TRBJ2-5,TGTGCCAGCAGCTTAAATTCCAGGGCGGAGACCCAGTACTTC,CASSLNSRAETQYF
TRBV7-8,.,.,TRBJ2-3,TGTGCCAGCAGCTTCGGTCCTCGACAGAGCACAGATACGCAGTATTTT,CASSFGPRQSTDTQYF
TRBV9,few,.,TRBJ1-6,TGTGCCAGCAGCGTAGGTGCAGTATCACCCCTCCACTTT,CASSVGAVSPLHF
TRBV7-8,.,TRBD1,TRBJ1-2,TGTGCCAGCAGCTTAGTGGGACAGGGTTATGGCTACACCTTC,CASSLVGQGYGYTF
TRBV4-2,.,TRBD2,TRBJ2-7,TGTGCCAGCAGCCAAGAATTAGGGACTAGCGCCTACGAGCAGTACTTC,CASSQELGTSAYEQYF
TRBV10-2,.,.,TRBJ2-7,TGCGCCAGCAGTGTTAGGAGACCCTACGAGCAGTACTTC,CASSVRRPYEQYF
TRBV25-1,few,TRBD2,TRBJ2-7,TGTGCCAGCAGTGAGTTACTTCCTAGCGGGGCTGTGTACGAGCAGTACTTC,CASSELLPSGAVYEQYF
TRBV11-2,.,.,TRBJ2-7,TGTGCCAGCAGCTCAGACGGCTCCTACGAGCAGTACTTC,CASSSDGSYEQYF
TRBV2,.,TRBD2,TRBJ2-7,TGTGCCAGCAGTGATAGCGGGAGCTCCTACGAGCAGTACTTC,CASSDSGSSYEQYF
TRBV18,.,.,TRBJ2-7,TGTGCCAGCTCACCGTCCTCCCAGGTCTACGAGCAGTACTTC,CASSPSSQVYEQYF
TRBV19,medium-sized,.,TRBJ2-1,TGTGCCAGTAGTATATGGGCTAGCCATGAGCAGTTCTTC,CASSIWASHEQFF
TRBV27,.,.,TRBJ1-4,TGTGCCAGCAGTATGGACAGTGCAACTAATGAAAAACTGTTTTTT,CASSMDSATNEKLFF
TRBV29-1,.,.,TRBJ2-7,TGCAGCGTTGTTTTACCGGTAGCCTACGAGCAGTACTTC,CSVVLPVAYEQYF
TRBV19,.,.,TRBJ2-7,TGTGCCAGTAGTATGGGAGCGGTGGGCTACGTTAAGCAGTACTTC,CASSMGAVGYVKQYF
TRBV19,.,TRBD1,TRBJ1-5,TGTGCCAGTAGCCGGGACAGGAGTAGCAATCAGCCCCAGCATTTT,CASSRDRSSNQPQHF
TRBV7-9,.,TRBD1,TRBJ2-2,TGTGCCAGCAGCTTCGACAGGGGTCCCGGGGAGCTGTTTTTT,CASSFDRGPGELFF
TRBV10-1,few,.,TRBJ2-1,TGCGCCAGCAGTGCACTGAAGGACAATGAGCAGTTCTTC,CASSALKDNEQFF
TRBV15,.,.,TRBJ2-2,TGTGCCACCAGCAGACGGGGGTTGGGCGGGGAGCTGTTTTTT,CATSRRGLGGELFF
TRBV10-1,.,.,TRBJ2-1,TGCGCCAGCAGTGGTGCGGCCAGCAACTACAATGAGCAGTTCTTC,CASSGAASNYNEQFF
TRBV30,once,.,TRBJ2-7,TGTGCCTGGAGTGGGAGTTACGAGCAGTACTTC,CAWSGSYEQYF
TRBV6-1,.,.,TRBJ2-3,TGTGCCAGCAGTCGCCCAGCGGGCACAGATACGCAGTATTTT,CASSRPAGTDTQYF
TRBV23-1,.,.,TRBJ1-6,TGCGCCAGCAGTCAACCGACCTGGGGGCGGAATTCACCCCTCCACTTT,CASSQPTWGRNSPLHF
TRBV7-8,once,.,TRBJ1-5,TGTGCCAGCAGCCGCGACAGGAATCAGCCCCAGCATTTT,CASSRDRNQPQHF
TRBV30,.,TRBD2,TRBJ2-5,TGTGCCTGGAGTAGGGGGGGACTAGCGGGGCAAGAGACCCAGTACTTC,CAWSRGGLAGQETQYF
TRBV4-1,.,.,TRBJ1-2,TGCGCCAGCAGCCAAGTCCTTCAGGGCGACTATGGCTACACCTTC,CASSQVLQGDYGYTF
TRBV5-1,.,.,TRBJ2-1,TGCGCCAGCAGCTTGCTCGGGAGCTACCACAATGAGCAGTTCTTC,CASSLLGSYHNEQFF
TRBV11-3,.,.,TRBJ1-5,TGTGCCAGCAGCTTGAGGGGAAGCAATCAGCCCCAGCATTTT,CASSLRGSNQPQHF